This TCR beta chain was documented in a study of blood T cell repertoires in COVID-19. Study-level background: Some COVID-19 samples were acute and others convalescent; all came from the United States, Italy and Spain.

In the original processing: Counts of nucleated cells, estimated from reference gene primer amplification, were obtained. The repertoire was sequenced with immunoSEQ multiplex PCR; TCRdb's copy has only in-frame clones and lacks some. V, J and clone size are taken as reported in that table, and D and trimming were inferred from the DNA itself. The sample lists around 450,000 clones, around nine tenths occurring once. There are 12 residues in the CDR3. V lost 3 bases, J lost 4 bases, and 10 bases lay in between. Germline values: CDR1 DFQATT, CDR2 SNEGSKA (reference sequence). A single count supports this clone.

The sequencing sample was made of PBMCs or T cells enriched from blood (not recorded which). This clonotype originated in a young woman with acute COVID-19. The chain recombines TRBV20-1 with TRBJ2-7; D is uncertain. The CDR3 protein is CSASGSLYEQYF. For the CDR3, the DNA is TGCAGTGCTAGTGGCAGTTTGTACGAGCAGTACTTC.